The 3 T cell receptor beta chains in this list originate from one sample, sequenced in a study of identical twins. TCRdb re-derived calls from the 5' RACE reads in MiXCR, one entry per CDR3 protein. This table has 200,000 to 300,000 distinct CDR3 sequences, roughly a tenth appearing once. Sequenced sample: memory T cells sorted from blood. The source is a man aged 45-60 years in good health.

J is TRBJ1-5 and V is TRBV29-1, with D possibly matching TRBD1 (6 bases). Germline CDR1 and CDR2: SQVTM and ANQGSEA. V was shortened by 4 bases and J by 1 base, with 11 bases between the two germline ends. This CDR3 has 14 residues. CDR3 coding DNA: TGCAGCGTTGGGTCAGGGGCAAGCAATCAGCCCCAGCATTTT. Translated: CSVGSGASNQPQHF.

This clonotype was detected a few times. J is TRBJ2-5 and V is TRBV5-1; D call uncertain. The CDR3 is 16 amino acids. The V and J ends lost 4 bases and 5 bases respectively, with 21 bases between them. Germline values: CDR1 SGHRS, CDR2 YFSETQ. The CDR3 DNA sequence: TGCGCCAGCAGCCCCACCGGGTCCCTGGAAAGTGAGACCCAGTACTTC. This translates into CASSPTGSLESETQYF.

The chain links TRBV6-5 to TRBJ2-2; unclear D gene. CDR3 size: 14 residues. CDR1 is MNHEY, CDR2 SVGAGI, per germline. V shed 3 bases and J shed 4 bases, with 9 bases lying between them. In nucleotides, the CDR3 is TGTGCCAGCAGTTATTTAAGGGTCACCGGGGAGCTGTTTTTT. It specifies CASSYLRVTGELFF.